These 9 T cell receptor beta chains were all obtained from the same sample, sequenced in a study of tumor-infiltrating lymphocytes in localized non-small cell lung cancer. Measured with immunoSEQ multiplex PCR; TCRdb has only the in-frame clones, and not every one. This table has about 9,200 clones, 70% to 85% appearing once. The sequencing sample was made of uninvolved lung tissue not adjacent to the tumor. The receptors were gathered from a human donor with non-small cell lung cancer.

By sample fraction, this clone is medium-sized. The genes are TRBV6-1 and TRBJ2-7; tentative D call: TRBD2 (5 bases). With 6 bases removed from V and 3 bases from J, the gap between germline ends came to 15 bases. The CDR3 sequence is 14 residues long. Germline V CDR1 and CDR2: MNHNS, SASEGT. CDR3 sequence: CASRLIGGVYEQYF. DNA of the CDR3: TGTGCCAGCAGGCTGATAGGAGGCGTCTACGAGCAGTACTTC.

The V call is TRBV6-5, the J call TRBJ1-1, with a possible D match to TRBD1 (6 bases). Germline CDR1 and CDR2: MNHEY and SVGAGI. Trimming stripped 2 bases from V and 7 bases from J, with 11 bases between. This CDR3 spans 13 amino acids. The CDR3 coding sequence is TGTGCCAGCAGTTACCTGGGGGCAAATGAAGCTTTCTTT. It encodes CASSYLGANEAFF.

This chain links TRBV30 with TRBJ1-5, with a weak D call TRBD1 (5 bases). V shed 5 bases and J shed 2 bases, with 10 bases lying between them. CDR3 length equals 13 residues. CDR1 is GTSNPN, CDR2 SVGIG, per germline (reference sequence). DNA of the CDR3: TGTGCCTGGTCAGGGTTTGGCAATCAGCCCCAGCATTTT. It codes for CAWSGFGNQPQHF.

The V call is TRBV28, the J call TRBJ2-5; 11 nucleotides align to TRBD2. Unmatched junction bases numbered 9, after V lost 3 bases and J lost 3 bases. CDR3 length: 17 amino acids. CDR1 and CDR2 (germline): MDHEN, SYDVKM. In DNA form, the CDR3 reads TGTGCCAGCAGTTTTGTGACTAGCGGGGCCGGTGAAGAGACCCAGTACTTC. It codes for CASSFVTSGAGEETQYF.

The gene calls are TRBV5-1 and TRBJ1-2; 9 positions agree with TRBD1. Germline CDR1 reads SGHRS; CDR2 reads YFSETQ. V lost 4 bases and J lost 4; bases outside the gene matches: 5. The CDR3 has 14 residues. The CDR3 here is CASSMGQGIYGYTF. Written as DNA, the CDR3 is TGCGCCAGCAGCATGGGACAGGGAATCTATGGCTACACCTTC.

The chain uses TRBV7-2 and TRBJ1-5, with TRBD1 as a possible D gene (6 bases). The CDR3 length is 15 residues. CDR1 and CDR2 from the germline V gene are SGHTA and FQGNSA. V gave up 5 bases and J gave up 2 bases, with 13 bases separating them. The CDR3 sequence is CASSVTGPRNQPQHF. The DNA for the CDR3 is TGTGCCAGCAGCGTGACAGGCCCTCGCAATCAGCCCCAGCATTTT. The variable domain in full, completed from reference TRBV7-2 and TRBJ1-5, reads GAGVSQSPSNKVTEKGKDVELRCDPISGHTALYWYRQSLGQGLEFLIYFQGNSAPDKSGLPSDRFSAERTGGSVSTLTIQRTQQEDSAVYLCASSVTGPRNQPQHFGDGTRLSIL.

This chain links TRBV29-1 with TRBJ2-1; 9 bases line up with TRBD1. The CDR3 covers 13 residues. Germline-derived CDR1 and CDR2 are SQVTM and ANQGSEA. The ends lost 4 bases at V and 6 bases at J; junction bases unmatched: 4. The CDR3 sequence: CSVGGQGRNEQFF. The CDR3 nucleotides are TGCAGCGTTGGGGGACAGGGCCGCAATGAGCAGTTCTTC.

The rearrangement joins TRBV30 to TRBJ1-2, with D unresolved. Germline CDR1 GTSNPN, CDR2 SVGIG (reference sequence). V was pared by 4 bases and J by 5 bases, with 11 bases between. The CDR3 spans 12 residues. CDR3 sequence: CAWTRGWYGYTF. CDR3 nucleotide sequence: TGTGCCTGGACCCGGGGTTGGTATGGCTACACCTTC.

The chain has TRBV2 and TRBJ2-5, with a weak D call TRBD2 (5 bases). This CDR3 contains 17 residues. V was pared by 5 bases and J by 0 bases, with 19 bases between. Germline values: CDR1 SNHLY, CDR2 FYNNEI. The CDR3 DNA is TGTGCCAGCAGTAACTCGATAGTGCTAGCTTACCAAGAGACCCAGTACTTC. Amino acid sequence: CASSNSIVLAYQETQYF.